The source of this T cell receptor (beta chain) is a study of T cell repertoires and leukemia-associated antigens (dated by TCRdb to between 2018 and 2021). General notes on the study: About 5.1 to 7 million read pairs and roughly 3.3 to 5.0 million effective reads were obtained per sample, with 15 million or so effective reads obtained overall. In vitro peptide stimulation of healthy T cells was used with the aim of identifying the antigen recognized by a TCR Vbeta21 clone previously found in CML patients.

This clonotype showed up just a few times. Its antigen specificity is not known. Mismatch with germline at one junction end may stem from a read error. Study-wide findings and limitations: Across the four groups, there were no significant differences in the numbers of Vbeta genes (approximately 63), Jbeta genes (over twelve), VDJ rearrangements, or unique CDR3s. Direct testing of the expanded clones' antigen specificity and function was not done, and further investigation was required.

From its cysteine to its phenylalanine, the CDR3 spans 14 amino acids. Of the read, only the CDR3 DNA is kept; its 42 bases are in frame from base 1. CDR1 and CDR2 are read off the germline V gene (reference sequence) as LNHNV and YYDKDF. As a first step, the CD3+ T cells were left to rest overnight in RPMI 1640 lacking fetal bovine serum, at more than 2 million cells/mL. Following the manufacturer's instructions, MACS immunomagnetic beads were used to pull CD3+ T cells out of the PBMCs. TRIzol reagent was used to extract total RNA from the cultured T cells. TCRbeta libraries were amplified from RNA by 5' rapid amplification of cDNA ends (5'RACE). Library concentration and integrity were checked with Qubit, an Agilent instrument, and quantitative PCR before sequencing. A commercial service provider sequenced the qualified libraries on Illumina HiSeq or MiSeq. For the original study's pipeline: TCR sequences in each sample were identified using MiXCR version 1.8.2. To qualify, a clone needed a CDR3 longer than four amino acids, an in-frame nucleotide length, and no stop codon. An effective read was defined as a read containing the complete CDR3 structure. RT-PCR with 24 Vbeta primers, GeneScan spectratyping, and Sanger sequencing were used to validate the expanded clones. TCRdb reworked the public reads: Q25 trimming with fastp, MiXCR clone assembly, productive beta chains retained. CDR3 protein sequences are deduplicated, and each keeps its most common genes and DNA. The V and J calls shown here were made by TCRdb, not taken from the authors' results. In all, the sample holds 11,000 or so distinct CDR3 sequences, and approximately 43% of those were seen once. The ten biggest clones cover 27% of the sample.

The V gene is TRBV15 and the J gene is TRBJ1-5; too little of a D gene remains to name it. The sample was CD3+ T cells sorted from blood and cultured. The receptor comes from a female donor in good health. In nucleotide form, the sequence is TGTGCCACCAGCAGAGATCTCGGGAATCAGCCCCAGCGTTTT. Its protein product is CATSRDLGNQPQRF.